A single sample is the source of the 24 T cell receptor beta chains below, sequenced in a study of T-cell memory formation after mild COVID-19. Via MiXCR, TCRdb re-called the 5' RACE reads, giving one row per CDR3 protein. The repertoire holds approximately 500,000 distinct CDR3 sequences, with approximately 25% as singletons. Input material: PBMCs or a T cell subset sorted from them (not recorded which). These receptor sequences come from an adult woman who had mild COVID-19 (a few samples of this study predate the infection). Cell type and time point are not known.

The CDR3 DNA reads TGTGCCAGCAGCCTACATAGCGGGAGTCAGTACTTC. It translates to CASSLHSGSQYF. The V gene is TRBV5-5, the J gene TRBJ2-7, with 9 bases identical to TRBD2. The CDR3 sequence is 12 residues long. CDR1 SGHKS and CDR2 YYEKEE come from the germline V gene (reference sequence). V gave up 4 bases and J gave up 10 bases; unmatched junction bases: 6.

This clonotype was observed a handful of times. The chain joins TRBV10-3 to TRBJ2-7; perhaps TRBD2 as D (7 bases). Germline assignment: CDR1 ENHRY and CDR2 SYGVKD. This CDR3 is 15 amino acids long. V was shortened by 3 bases and J by 1 base, with 13 bases between the two germline ends. The CDR3: CAISDAGARSYEQYF. The CDR3 nucleotides are TGTGCCATCAGTGACGCGGGGGCGCGATCCTACGAGCAGTACTTC.

The genes are TRBV25-1 and TRBJ1-2, with TRBD1 as a possible D gene (5 bases). This CDR3 spans 15 amino acids. V lost 2 bases and J 0 bases, leaving 10 bases between the germline ends. Per the germline V gene, CDR1 is MGHDK and CDR2 is SYGVNS. For the CDR3, the DNA is TGTGCCAGCAGTGAACCACAGGCATCTAACTATGGCTACACCTTC. Translating it yields CASSEPQASNYGYTF.

This clonotype was detected only a few times. The chain joins TRBV7-9 to TRBJ2-1, with 8 bases aligning to TRBD2. The CDR3 is 19 amino acids. Per the germline V gene, CDR1 is SEHNR and CDR2 is FQNEAQ (reference sequence). V lost 7 bases to trimming and J lost 5 bases; unmatched junction nucleotides: 22. For the CDR3, the DNA is TGTGCCAGCATCCTGGGGGAAGGCGGGAGGCTCACCACCCACAATGAGCAGTTCTTC. Its protein product is CASILGEGGRLTTHNEQFF.

DNA of the CDR3: TGTGCCAGCAGTCTACCGTCGCCTGAAGCTTTCTTT. Protein product: CASSLPSPEAFF. The rearrangement joins TRBV12-3 or TRBV12-4 to TRBJ1-1; D remains unclear. Trimming took 5 bases from V and 6 from J, leaving 10 bases between them. This CDR3 is 12 amino acids long.

This sequence joins TRBV12-3 or TRBV12-4 and TRBJ1-2; D is ambiguous. There are 15 residues in the CDR3. Trimming removed 5 bases from V and 4 bases from J, with 17 bases in between. CDR3 sequence reads: CASSPSGHGGYGYTF. DNA of the CDR3: TGTGCCAGCAGTCCCTCCGGGCACGGAGGCTATGGCTACACCTTC.

This clonotype was detected a few times. The chain links TRBV6-5 to TRBJ1-2; tentatively, D is TRBD1 (6 bases). V shed 8 bases and J shed 2 bases, with 21 bases lying between them. The CDR3 spans 16 residues. Germline assignment: CDR1 MNHEY and CDR2 SVGAGI. Written as DNA, the CDR3 is TGTGCCAGCTCTGGAGGCCGAAGGGGGGAAAACTATGGCTACACCTTC. It is translated as CASSGGRRGENYGYTF.

The J gene is TRBJ1-6, the V gene TRBV14; D not certain. Germline V gene lookup returns CDR1 SGHDN and CDR2 FVKESK. Trimming left V 2 bases short and J 5 bases short, with 10 bases between. This CDR3 region has 15 residues. CDR3 DNA sequence: TGTGCCAGCAGCCAAACCCGGCATAATAATTCACCCCTCCACTTT. Translating gives CASSQTRHNNSPLHF.

The chain joins TRBV19 to TRBJ1-5, with 8 bases that match TRBD1. Germline-derived CDR1 and CDR2 are LNHDA and SQIVND (reference sequence). The CDR3 loop spans 15 amino acids. The trim removed 9 bases at V and 4 bases at J, leaving 11 bases unmatched. The CDR3 region is CASGTGEKLNQPQHF. The CDR3 coding sequence is TGTGCCAGCGGGACAGGAGAGAAATTAAATCAGCCCCAGCATTTT.

The chain joins TRBV19 to TRBJ2-7; D tentatively reads TRBD1 or TRBD2 (5 bases each). V was shortened by 5 bases and J by 2 bases, with 13 bases between the two germline ends. The CDR3 consists of 14 residues. The germline V gene has CDR1 LNHDA and CDR2 SQIVND (reference sequence). The CDR3 reads CASSPGRLTYEQYF. In DNA, the CDR3 is TGTGCCAGTAGTCCGGGACGGTTGACCTACGAGCAGTACTTC.

The chain combines TRBV29-1 with TRBJ2-6; D call uncertain. This CDR3 spans 14 amino acids. Per the germline V gene, CDR1 is SQVTM and CDR2 is ANQGSEA. V gave up 4 bases and J gave up 1 base, with 8 bases separating them. CDR3 region: CSVGLASGANVLTF. The DNA of the CDR3 is TGCAGCGTTGGGCTCGCATCTGGGGCCAACGTCCTGACTTTC.

In its sample, this clonotype was seen once. V gene TRBV10-3 combines with J gene TRBJ2-5, with 8 nucleotides matching TRBD1. Germline V gene lookup returns CDR1 ENHRY and CDR2 SYGVKD. V dropped 5 bases and J dropped 2; count of bases not matched to a gene: 25. The CDR3 contains 21 residues. The CDR3 sequence: CAISPRDRSWGESPLQETQYF. The CDR3, as DNA: TGTGCCATCAGTCCGCGGGACAGGAGTTGGGGAGAGTCTCCTTTACAAGAGACCCAGTACTTC.

A few counts support this clonotype. Sequence at one end of the junction differs from germline and may be a read error. V is TRBV12-3 or TRBV12-4 and J is TRBJ1-5; tentative D call: TRBD1 (6 bases). The CDR3 is 14 amino acids. Written as DNA, the CDR3 is TGTGCCAGCAGTTTTTTGGGGGACAATCAGCTCCAGCATTTT. It codes for CASSFLGDNQLQHF.

This clonotype showed up just a few times. The V and J genes are TRBV5-1 and TRBJ2-1; 9 bases are a match to TRBD2. The V and J ends lost 0 bases and 2 bases, in that order; junction bases with no gene match: 3. Germline-derived CDR1 and CDR2 are SGHRS and YFSETQ. This CDR3 contains 16 residues. CDR3 coding DNA: TGCGCCAGCAGCTTGGGAGTAGCGGGGGCCTACAATGAGCAGTTCTTC. This sequence encodes CASSLGVAGAYNEQFF. The full variable domain, in which reference TRBV5-1 and TRBJ2-1 provide the parts outside the CDR3, is KAGVTQTPRYLIKTRGQQVTLSCSPISGHRSVSWYQQTPGQGLQFLFEYFSETQRNKGNFPGRFSGRQFSNSRSEMNVSTLELGDSALYLCASSLGVAGAYNEQFFGPGTRLTVL.

CDR3 DNA sequence: TGTGCCAGCAGCCCAGGGACGGGGGAGACCCAGTACTTC. Encoded protein: CASSPGTGETQYF. This rearrangement joins TRBV5-6 to TRBJ2-5, with D possibly called TRBD1 or TRBD2 (5 bases each). The V gene lost 4 bases and the J gene lost 5 bases, with 12 bases spanning the gap. The CDR3 sequence is 13 residues long. The germline gives CDR1 SGHDT, CDR2 YYEEEE.

CDR3 region: CASSHDQGRLSTDTQYF. CDR3 coding DNA: TGCGCCAGCAGCCACGACCAAGGGCGGCTAAGCACAGATACGCAGTATTTT. This chain uses TRBV5-1 with TRBJ2-3; D is unresolved. CDR1 is SGHRS, CDR2 YFSETQ, per germline. The CDR3 has 17 amino acids. The germline V and J ends were trimmed by 4 bases and 0 bases, with 18 bases remaining between them.

This chain links TRBV12-3 or TRBV12-4 with TRBJ2-7; D gene ambiguous. CDR3 length: 12 residues. Trimming removed 3 bases from V and 5 bases from J, with 8 bases in between. The CDR3 here is CASSFYQNEQYF. CDR3 nucleotides: TGTGCCAGCAGTTTTTACCAGAACGAGCAGTACTTC.

The CDR3 bases are TGTGCCAGCAGCACTGTAGCGGGGGACTACGAGCAGTACTTC. Translation: CASSTVAGDYEQYF. V is TRBV7-2 and J is TRBJ2-7, with 9 bases aligning to TRBD2. J gave up 3 bases and V 5 bases, and 5 bases lay outside the gene matches. Germline loops: CDR1 SGHTA, CDR2 FQGNSA. The CDR3 consists of 14 residues. The variable domain in full, with the rest retrieved from reference TRBV7-2 and TRBJ2-7, is GAGVSQSPSNKVTEKGKDVELRCDPISGHTALYWYRQSLGQGLEFLIYFQGNSAPDKSGLPSDRFSAERTGGSVSTLTIQRTQQEDSAVYLCASSTVAGDYEQYFGPGTRLTVT.

This clonotype was picked up a small number of times. The rearrangement uses TRBV5-1 and TRBJ2-2; 11 nucleotides agree with TRBD1. With V trimmed by 1 base and J by 6 bases, 11 bases remained unmatched. The CDR3 runs 18 residues. The germline CDR1 and CDR2 sequences are SGHRS and YFSETQ. CDR3: CASSLSDGTGGKAGELFF. DNA for the CDR3: TGCGCCAGCAGCTTGAGCGATGGGACAGGGGGAAAGGCCGGGGAGCTGTTTTTT.

V gene TRBV20-1 combines with J gene TRBJ1-5; D ambiguous. The V and J ends lost 1 base and 5 bases respectively, with 15 bases between them. The CDR3 sequence is 15 residues long. Germline V gene data show CDR1 as DFQATT and CDR2 as SNEGSKA (reference sequence). The CDR3 coding sequence is TGCAGTGCTAGAGGCCTCCTCGGGTACGATCAGCCCCAGCATTTT. This encodes CSARGLLGYDQPQHF.

This clonotype has just one count. The rearrangement joins TRBV4-1 to TRBJ2-7; D not resolved. From germline, CDR1 is MGHRA and CDR2 YSYEKL. The CDR3 loop spans 16 amino acids. The germline V and J ends were trimmed by 0 bases and 3 bases, with 15 bases remaining between them. CDR3 region: CASSQDLGRIFYEQYF. The CDR3 bases are TGCGCCAGCAGCCAAGATCTCGGCAGGATATTCTACGAGCAGTACTTC.

This clonotype occurred a few times. V is TRBV7-8 and J is TRBJ2-5; D perhaps matches TRBD1 (6 bases). V dropped 0 bases and J dropped 5 bases, with 19 bases sitting between them. CDR1 is SGHVS and CDR2 is FQNEAQ in the germline V gene. The CDR3 consists of 17 residues. In nucleotides, the CDR3 is TGTGCCAGCAGCTTAGCCCAGAGGAACAGGGCGAGGGAGACCCAGTACTTC. It specifies CASSLAQRNRARETQYF.

This clonotype has just a few counts. The chain uses TRBV10-3 and TRBJ1-1, with D perhaps TRBD1 (6 bases). The CDR3 sequence is 14 residues long. Germline assignment: CDR1 ENHRY and CDR2 SYGVKD. V gave up 6 bases and J gave up 4 bases, with 15 bases separating them. The CDR3 is CAIRGGAGPTEAFF. The CDR3 region has the DNA TGTGCCATCAGAGGGGGGGCTGGTCCCACTGAAGCTTTCTTT.

Many counts were recorded for this clonotype. The chain has TRBV9 and TRBJ2-1; 8 bases match TRBD2. Germline trimming cut 0 bases from V and 7 bases from J; bases unmatched to any gene: 6. Germline V gene sequence: CDR1 SGDLS, CDR2 YYNGEE. CDR3 length: 15 amino acids. CDR3 DNA sequence: TGTGCCAGCAGCGTAGGGGGCGGGAGGATGAATGAGCAGTTCTTC. This encodes CASSVGGGRMNEQFF.